This record looks at one T cell receptor (beta chain) sequence and its context. What it recognizes is unknown. People in the study who had HIV all got their treatment in the United States. With survey level as its setting, the immunoSEQ assay was v3.0. For each individual sample, sequencing targeted about 40,000-50,000 T-cell genomes. Method: immunoSEQ multiplex PCR; TCRdb's copy keeps in-frame clones and lacks some. In the table there are roughly 20,000 clones, 70% to 90% of which are singletons. The sample is drawn from a study of long-term antiretroviral therapy in people with HIV. Study observations and caveats: HIV repertoires covered narrower CDR3 length ranges than controls did. Before ART, certain clones expanded, and these dominated the repertoire at all time points.

The V and J ends lost 8 bases and 6 bases respectively, with 19 bases between them. The CDR3 contains 15 residues. The germline V gene has CDR1 MDHEN and CDR2 SYDVKM. The sequencing used unsorted PBMCs, collected 1.8 years before starting antiretroviral therapy. This sequence originates from a woman under 40 with HIV. This rearrangement joins TRBV28 to TRBJ1-4, with D tentatively TRBD1 (5 bases). CDR3 sequence: CASEPQGKGYEKLFF. The CDR3 DNA reads as TGTGCCAGCGAACCTCAGGGTAAAGGCTATGAAAAACTGTTTTTT.